This T cell receptor beta chain was recovered during a study of post-analysis software for immune sequencing data. Unique molecular identifiers featured in each of the TCR beta cDNA libraries. Using its own MiXCR run on the PCR reads, TCRdb lists one record per CDR3 protein. Of about 190,000 distinct CDR3 sequences in the sample, 25% to 30% were seen once. CDR3 length: 13 residues. CDR1 is SEHNR, CDR2 FQNEAQ, per germline (reference sequence). Trimming took off 6 bases at V and 5 bases at J, with 13 bases between the two ends. This clonotype has at least ten counts. What it binds is not known. Study results and limitations: Under the F measure, samples that were prepared in one batch clustered strongly together. Normalized Chao1 diversity was significantly reduced in patients versus controls. Elevated frequency relative to controls characterized several TRBV segments in patients, TRBV5-6, TRBV5-1 and TRBV20-1 among them.

Sequenced input: blood. The origin of this receptor is a girl aged 2-17 years with multiple sclerosis. J is TRBJ2-5 and V is TRBV7-9; TRBD2 might be the D (5 bases). CDR3 region: CASSPRTGETQYF. In DNA form, the CDR3 reads TGTGCCAGCAGTCCCCGGACTGGGGAGACCCAGTACTTC.